This T cell receptor (beta chain) was captured by sequencing in a study of T cell responses to AZD1222 COVID-19 vaccine. Clones were sequenced by immunoSEQ multiplex PCR, and TCRdb holds only the in-frame ones, with some missing. The data contain more than 110,000 clones, around nine tenths of them singletons. The V end lost 4 bases, the J end lost 4 bases, and 15 bases lay between the germline ends. Germline CDR1 is SGHRS and CDR2 is YFSETQ. The CDR3 is 15 amino acids. Study-wide results and limits: Among those given AZD1222, only 6 or 7 were seropositive at baseline. Sampling that yielded the repertoires occurred only after the peak T cell response.

About this clone: The antigen remains undetermined.

The gene calls are TRBV5-1 and TRBJ1-3, with no clear D. The clonotype originates from an adult in good health. This sample comprised peripheral blood, obtained on day 0 of AZD1222 vaccination. CDR3 residues: CASSSSITRGNTIYF. Written as DNA, the CDR3 is TGCGCCAGCAGCAGCAGTATTACCCGGGGAAACACCATATATTTT. The complete variable domain, with remaining parts taken from reference TRBV5-1 and TRBJ1-3, reads KAGVTQTPRYLIKTRGQQVTLSCSPISGHRSVSWYQQTPGQGLQFLFEYFSETQRNKGNFPGRFSGRQFSNSRSEMNVSTLELGDSALYLCASSSSITRGNTIYFGEGSWLTVV.